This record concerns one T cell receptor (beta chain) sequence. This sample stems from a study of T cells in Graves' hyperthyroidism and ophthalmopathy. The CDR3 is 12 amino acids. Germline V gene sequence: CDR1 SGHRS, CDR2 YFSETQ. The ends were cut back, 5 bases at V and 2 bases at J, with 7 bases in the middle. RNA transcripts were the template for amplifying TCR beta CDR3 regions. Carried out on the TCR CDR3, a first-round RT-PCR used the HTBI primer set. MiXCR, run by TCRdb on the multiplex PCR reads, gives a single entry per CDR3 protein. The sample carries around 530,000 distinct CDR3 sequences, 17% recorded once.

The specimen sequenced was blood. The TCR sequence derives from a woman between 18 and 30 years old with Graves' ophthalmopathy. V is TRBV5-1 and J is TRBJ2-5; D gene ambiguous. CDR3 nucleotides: TGCGCCAGCAGGGCAGAACAAGAGACCCAGTACTTC. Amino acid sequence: CASRAEQETQYF.